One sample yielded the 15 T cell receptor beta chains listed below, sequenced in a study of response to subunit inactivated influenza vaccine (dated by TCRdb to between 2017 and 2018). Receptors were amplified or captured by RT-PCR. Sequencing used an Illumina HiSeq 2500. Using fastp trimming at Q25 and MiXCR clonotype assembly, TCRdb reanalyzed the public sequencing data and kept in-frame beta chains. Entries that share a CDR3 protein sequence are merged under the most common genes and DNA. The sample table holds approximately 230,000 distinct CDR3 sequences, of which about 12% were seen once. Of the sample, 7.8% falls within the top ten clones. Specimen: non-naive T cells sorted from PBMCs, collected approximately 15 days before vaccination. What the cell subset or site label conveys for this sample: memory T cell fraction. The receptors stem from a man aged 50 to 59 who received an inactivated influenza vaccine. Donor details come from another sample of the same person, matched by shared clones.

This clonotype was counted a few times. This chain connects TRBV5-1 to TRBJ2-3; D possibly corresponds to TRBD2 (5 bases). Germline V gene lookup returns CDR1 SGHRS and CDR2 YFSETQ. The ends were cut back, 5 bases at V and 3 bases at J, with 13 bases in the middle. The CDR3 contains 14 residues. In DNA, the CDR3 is TGCGCCAGCAGGAGGGAAGGTTGGACAGATACGCAGTATTTT. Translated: CASRREGWTDTQYF.

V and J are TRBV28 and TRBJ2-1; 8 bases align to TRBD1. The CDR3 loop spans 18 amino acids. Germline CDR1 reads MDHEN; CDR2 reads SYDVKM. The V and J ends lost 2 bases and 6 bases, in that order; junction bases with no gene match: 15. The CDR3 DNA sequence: TGTGCCAGCAGTTTACAGCTTGGGCGGGGACAGGTCCTCAATGAGCAGTTCTTC. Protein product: CASSLQLGRGQVLNEQFF.

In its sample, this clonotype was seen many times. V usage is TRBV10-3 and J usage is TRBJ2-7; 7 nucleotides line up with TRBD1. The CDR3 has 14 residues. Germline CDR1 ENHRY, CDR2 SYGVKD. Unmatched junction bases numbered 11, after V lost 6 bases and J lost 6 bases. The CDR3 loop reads CAISGTAVLPEQYF. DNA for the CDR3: TGTGCCATCAGCGGGACAGCAGTACTCCCCGAGCAGTACTTC.

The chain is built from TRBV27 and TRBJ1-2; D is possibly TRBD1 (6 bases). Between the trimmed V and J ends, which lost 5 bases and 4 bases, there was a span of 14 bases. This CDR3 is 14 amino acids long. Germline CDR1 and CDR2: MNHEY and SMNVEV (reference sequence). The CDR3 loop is CASSRSGTLYGYTF. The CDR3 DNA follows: TGTGCCAGCAGTCGATCCGGGACACTCTATGGCTACACCTTC.

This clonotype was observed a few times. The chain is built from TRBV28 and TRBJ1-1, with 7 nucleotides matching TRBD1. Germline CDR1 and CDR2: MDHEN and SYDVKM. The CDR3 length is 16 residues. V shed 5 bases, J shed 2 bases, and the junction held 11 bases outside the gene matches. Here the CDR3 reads CASSRDSQGSNTEAFF. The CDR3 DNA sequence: TGTGCCAGCAGTCGAGACTCACAGGGGTCAAACACTGAAGCTTTCTTT.

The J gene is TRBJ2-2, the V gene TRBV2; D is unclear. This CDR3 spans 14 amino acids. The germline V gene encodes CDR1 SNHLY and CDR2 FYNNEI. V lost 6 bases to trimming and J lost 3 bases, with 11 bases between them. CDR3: CASSDKDYTGELFF. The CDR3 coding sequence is TGTGCCAGCAGCGATAAAGATTACACCGGGGAGCTGTTTTTT.

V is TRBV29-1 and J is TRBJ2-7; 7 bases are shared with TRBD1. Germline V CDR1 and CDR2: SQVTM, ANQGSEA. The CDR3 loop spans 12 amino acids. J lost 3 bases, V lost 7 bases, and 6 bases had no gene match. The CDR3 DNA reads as TGCAGCGCCTCGGGACAGTACTACGAGCAGTACTTC. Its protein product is CSASGQYYEQYF.

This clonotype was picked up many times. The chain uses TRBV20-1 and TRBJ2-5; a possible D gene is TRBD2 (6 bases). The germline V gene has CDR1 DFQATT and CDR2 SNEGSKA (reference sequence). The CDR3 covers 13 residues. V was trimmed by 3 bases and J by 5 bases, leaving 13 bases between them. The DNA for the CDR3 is TGCAGTGCTAGTCCCCTAGCGCGGGAGACCCAGTACTTC. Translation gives CSASPLARETQYF.

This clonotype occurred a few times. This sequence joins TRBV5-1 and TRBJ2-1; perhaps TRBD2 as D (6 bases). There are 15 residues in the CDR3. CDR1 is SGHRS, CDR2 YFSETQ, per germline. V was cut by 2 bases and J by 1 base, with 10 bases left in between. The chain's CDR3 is CASSFQRASYNEQFF. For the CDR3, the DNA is TGCGCCAGCAGCTTCCAGCGGGCATCCTACAATGAGCAGTTCTTC.

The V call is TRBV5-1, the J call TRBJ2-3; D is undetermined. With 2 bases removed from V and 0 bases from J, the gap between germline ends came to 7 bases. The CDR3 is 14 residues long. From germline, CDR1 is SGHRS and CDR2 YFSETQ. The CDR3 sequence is CASSLQTSTDTQYF. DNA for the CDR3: TGCGCCAGCAGCTTACAGACTAGCACAGATACGCAGTATTTT. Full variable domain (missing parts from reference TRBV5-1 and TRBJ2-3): KAGVTQTPRYLIKTRGQQVTLSCSPISGHRSVSWYQQTPGQGLQFLFEYFSETQRNKGNFPGRFSGRQFSNSRSEMNVSTLELGDSALYLCASSLQTSTDTQYFGPGTRLTVL.

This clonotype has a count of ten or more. CDR3 loop: CASRHRGLDSPLHF. In nucleotides, the CDR3 is TGTGCCAGCAGACACAGGGGGTTGGATTCACCCCTCCACTTT. The chain is built from TRBV28 and TRBJ1-6, with 8 bases identical to TRBD1. With 6 bases clipped from V and 8 bases from J, the junction kept 6 bases outside the gene matches. There are 14 residues in the CDR3. Germline CDR1 MDHEN, CDR2 SYDVKM.

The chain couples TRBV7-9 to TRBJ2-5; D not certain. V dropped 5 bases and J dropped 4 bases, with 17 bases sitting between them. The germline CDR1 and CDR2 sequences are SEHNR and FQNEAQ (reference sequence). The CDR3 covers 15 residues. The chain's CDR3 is CASSPGTDWRETQYF. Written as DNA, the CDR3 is TGTGCCAGCAGCCCGGGCACAGATTGGAGAGAGACCCAGTACTTC.

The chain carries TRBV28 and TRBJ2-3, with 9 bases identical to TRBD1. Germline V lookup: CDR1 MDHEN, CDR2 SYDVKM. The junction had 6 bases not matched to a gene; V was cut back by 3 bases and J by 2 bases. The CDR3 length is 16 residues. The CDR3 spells CASSFGWDRDTDTQYF. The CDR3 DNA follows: TGTGCCAGCAGTTTCGGGTGGGACAGGGACACAGATACGCAGTATTTT.

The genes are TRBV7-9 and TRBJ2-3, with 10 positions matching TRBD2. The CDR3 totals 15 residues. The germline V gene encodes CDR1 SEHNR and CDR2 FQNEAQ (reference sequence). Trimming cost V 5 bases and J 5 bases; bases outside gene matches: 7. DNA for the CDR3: TGTGCCAGCAGCGCAAGCGGGGGGGGGAGAGATACGCAGTATTTT. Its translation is CASSASGGGRDTQYF.

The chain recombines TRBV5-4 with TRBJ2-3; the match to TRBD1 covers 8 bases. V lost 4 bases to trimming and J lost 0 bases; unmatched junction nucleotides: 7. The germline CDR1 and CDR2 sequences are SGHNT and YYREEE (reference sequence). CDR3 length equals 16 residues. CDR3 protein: CASSITGGASTDTQYF. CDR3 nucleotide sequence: TGTGCCAGCAGCATTACAGGGGGAGCTAGCACAGATACGCAGTATTTT.